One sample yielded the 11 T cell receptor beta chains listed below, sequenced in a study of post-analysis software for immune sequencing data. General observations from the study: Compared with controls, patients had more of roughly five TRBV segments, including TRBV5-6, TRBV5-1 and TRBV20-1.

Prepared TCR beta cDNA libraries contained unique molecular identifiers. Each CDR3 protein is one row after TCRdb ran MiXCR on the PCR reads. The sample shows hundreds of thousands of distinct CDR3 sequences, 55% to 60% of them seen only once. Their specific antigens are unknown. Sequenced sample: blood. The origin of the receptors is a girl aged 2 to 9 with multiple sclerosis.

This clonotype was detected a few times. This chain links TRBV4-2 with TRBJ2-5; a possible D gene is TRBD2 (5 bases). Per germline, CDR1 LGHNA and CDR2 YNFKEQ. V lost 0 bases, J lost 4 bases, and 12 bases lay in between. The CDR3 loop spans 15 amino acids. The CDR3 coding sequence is TGTGCCAGCAGCCAAGAACTAATGAGCGGAGAGACCCAGTACTTC. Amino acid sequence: CASSQELMSGETQYF.

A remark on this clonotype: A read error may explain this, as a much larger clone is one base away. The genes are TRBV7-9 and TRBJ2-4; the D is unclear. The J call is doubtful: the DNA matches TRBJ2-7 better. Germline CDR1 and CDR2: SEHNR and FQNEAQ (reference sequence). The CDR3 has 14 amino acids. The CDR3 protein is CASSLGWALGEQYF. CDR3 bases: TGTGCCAGCAGCTTAGGGTGGGCATTAGGCGAGCAGTACTTC.

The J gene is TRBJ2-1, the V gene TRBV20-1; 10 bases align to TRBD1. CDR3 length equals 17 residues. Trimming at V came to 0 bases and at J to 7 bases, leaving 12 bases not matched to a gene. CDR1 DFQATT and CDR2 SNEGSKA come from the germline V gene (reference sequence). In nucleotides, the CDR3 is TGCAGTGCTAGAGATGGGACAGGGGAGGTTCCCAGTAATGAGCAGTTCTTC. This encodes CSARDGTGEVPSNEQFF.

The CDR3 region is CSVGSGNNEQFF. The CDR3 DNA sequence: TGCAGCGTTGGATCGGGGAACAATGAGCAGTTCTTC. The rearrangement links TRBV29-1 to TRBJ2-1; D might be TRBD2 (5 bases). Germline-derived CDR1 and CDR2 are SQVTM and ANQGSEA. The CDR3 loop spans 12 amino acids. V lost 4 bases to trimming and J lost 5 bases, with 9 bases between them.

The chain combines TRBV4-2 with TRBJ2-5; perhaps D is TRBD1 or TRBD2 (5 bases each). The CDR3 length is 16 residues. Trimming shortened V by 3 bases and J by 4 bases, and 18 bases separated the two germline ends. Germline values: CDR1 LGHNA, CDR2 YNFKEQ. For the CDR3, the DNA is TGTGCCAGCAGCCAGGATAGATCAGGTGGGGGAGAGACCCAGTACTTC. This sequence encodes CASSQDRSGGGETQYF.

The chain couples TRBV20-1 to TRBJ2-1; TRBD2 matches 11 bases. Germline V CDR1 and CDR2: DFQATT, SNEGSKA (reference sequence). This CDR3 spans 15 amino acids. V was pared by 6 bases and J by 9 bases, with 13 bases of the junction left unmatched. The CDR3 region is CSAHYLTSGKGEQFF. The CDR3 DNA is TGCAGTGCCCACTACTTGACTAGCGGGAAGGGTGAGCAGTTCTTC.

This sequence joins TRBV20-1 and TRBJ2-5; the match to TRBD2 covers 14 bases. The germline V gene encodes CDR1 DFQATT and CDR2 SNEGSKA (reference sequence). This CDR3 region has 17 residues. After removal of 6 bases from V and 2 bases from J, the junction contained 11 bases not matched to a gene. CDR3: CSAAGWGLAGEQETQYF. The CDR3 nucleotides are TGCAGTGCCGCCGGGTGGGGACTAGCGGGAGAACAAGAGACCCAGTACTTC.

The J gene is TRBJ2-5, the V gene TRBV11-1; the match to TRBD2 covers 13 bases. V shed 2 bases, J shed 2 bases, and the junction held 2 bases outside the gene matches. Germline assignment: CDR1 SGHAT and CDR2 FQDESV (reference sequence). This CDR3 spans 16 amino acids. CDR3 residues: CASSLKTSGGQETQYF. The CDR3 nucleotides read TGTGCCAGCAGCTTAAAGACTAGCGGGGGGCAAGAGACCCAGTACTTC.

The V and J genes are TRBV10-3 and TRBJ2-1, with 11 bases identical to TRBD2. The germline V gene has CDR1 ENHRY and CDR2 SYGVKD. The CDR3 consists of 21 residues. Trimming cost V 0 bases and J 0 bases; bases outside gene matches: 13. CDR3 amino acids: CAISESQEWTSGPSSYNEQFF. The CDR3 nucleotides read TGTGCCATCAGTGAGTCCCAGGAATGGACTAGCGGGCCGAGCTCCTACAATGAGCAGTTCTTC.

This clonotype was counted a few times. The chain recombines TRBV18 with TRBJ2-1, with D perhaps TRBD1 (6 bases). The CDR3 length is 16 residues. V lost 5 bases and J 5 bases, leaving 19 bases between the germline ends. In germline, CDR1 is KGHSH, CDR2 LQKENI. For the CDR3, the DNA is TGTGCCAGCTCATCCCAACAGGGCAATAATCACAATGAGCAGTTCTTC. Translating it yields CASSSQQGNNHNEQFF.

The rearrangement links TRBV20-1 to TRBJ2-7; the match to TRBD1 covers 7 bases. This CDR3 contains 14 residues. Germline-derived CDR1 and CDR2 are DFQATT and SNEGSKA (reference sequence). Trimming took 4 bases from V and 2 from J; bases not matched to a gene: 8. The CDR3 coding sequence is TGCAGTGCTACACCCGGACAGGCGACCTACGAGCAGTACTTC. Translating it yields CSATPGQATYEQYF.